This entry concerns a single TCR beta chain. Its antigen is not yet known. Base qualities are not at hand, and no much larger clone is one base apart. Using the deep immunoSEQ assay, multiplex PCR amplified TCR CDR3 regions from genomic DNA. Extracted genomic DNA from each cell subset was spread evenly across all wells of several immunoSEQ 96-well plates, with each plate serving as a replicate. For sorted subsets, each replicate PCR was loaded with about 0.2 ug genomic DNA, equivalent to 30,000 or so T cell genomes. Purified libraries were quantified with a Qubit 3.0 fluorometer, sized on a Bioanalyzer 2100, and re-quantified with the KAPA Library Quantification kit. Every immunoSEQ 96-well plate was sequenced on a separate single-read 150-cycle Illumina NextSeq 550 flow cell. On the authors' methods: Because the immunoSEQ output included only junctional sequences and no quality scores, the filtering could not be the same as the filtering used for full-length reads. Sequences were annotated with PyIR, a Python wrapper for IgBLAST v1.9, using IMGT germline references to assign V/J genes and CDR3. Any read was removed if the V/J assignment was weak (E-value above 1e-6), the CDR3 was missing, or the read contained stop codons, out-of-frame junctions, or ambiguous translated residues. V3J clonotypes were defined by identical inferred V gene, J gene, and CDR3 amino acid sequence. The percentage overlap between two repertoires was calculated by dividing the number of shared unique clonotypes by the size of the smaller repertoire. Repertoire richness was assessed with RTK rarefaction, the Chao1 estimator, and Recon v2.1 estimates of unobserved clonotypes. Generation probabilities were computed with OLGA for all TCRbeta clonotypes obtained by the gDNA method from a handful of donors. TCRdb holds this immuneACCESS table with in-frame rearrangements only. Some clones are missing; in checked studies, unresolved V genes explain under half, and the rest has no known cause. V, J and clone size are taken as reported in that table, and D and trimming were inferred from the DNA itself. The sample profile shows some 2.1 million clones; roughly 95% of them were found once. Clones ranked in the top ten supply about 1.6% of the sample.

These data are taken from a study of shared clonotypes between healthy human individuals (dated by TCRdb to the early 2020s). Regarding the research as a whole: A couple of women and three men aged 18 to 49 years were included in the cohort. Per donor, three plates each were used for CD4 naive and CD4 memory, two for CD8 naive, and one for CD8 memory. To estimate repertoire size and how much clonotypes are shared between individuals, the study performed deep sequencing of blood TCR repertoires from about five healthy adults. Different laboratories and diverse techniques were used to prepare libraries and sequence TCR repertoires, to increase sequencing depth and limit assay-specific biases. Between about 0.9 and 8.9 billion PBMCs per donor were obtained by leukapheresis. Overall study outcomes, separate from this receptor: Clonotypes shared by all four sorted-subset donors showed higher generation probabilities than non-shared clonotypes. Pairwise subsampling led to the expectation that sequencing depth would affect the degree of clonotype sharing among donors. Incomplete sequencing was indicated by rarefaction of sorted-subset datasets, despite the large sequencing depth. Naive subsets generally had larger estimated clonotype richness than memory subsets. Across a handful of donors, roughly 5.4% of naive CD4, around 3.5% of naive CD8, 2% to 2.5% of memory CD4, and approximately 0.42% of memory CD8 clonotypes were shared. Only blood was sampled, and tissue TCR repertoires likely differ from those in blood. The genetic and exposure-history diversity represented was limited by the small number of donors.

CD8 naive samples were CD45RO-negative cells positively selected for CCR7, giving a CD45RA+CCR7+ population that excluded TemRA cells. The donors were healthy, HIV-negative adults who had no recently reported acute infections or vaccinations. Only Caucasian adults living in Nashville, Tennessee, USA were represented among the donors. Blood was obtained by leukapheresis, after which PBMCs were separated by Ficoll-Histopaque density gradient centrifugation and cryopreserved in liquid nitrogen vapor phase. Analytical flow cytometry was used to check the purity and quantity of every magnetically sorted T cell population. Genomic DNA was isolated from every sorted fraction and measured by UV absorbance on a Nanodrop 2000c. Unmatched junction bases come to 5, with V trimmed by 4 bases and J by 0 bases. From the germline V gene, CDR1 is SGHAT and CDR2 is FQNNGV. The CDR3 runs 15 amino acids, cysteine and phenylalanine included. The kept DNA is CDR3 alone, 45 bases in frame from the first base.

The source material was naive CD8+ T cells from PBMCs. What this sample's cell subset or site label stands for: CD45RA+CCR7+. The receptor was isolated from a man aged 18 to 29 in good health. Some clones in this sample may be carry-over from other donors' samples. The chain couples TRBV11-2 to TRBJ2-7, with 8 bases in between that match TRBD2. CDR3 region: CASSSGLATSYEQYF. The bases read TGTGCCAGCAGCTCCGGACTAGCAACCTCCTACGAGCAGTACTTC.